This entry lists 31 T cell receptor beta chains sequenced from one sample in a study of cytomegalovirus exposure and HLA in healthy donors. It was with 60 Vbeta and 13 Jbeta primers that the PCR ran. Here immunoSEQ multiplex PCR was the method, and the copy in TCRdb shows in-frame clones only, minus some. The data contain 60,000 to 90,000 clones, around 70% of them singletons. Sample: PBMCs. The source of these receptors is a woman in her 50s in good health and CMV-seropositive.

This clone was observed a handful of times. V usage is TRBV5-1 and J usage is TRBJ2-5; D remains ambiguous. Between the trimmed V and J ends, which lost 4 bases and 5 bases, there was a span of 15 bases. CDR3 length: 14 amino acids. Germline V gene sequence: CDR1 SGHRS, CDR2 YFSETQ. The CDR3 DNA is TGCGCCAGCAGCCCGTCGTCAGTCGATGAGACCCAGTACTTC. Its translation is CASSPSSVDETQYF.

The V and J genes are TRBV7-2 and TRBJ1-3, with D possibly matching TRBD1 (6 bases). Germline CDR1 SGHTA, CDR2 FQGNSA. V was cut by 3 bases and J by 0 bases, with 9 bases left in between. The CDR3 totals 15 residues. CDR3 protein: CASSLRGPSGNTIYF. In nucleotides, the CDR3 is TGTGCCAGCAGCTTGCGGGGGCCCTCTGGAAACACCATATATTTT.

The V and J genes are TRBV9 and TRBJ2-3, with TRBD1 matching over 7 bases. The CDR3 has 15 residues. Germline CDR1 reads SGDLS; CDR2 reads YYNGEE. The junction had 4 bases not matched to a gene; V was cut back by 3 bases and J by 0 bases. CDR3 region: CASSDRGLSTDTQYF. The DNA for the CDR3 is TGTGCCAGCAGCGACAGGGGCCTTAGCACAGATACGCAGTATTTT.

The V gene is TRBV29-1, the J gene TRBJ2-7; D gene ambiguous. There are 14 residues in the CDR3. The V end was cut by 5 bases, the J end by 5 bases, with 19 bases between. CDR1 is SQVTM, CDR2 ANQGSEA, per germline. The CDR3: CSVKILAGSHEQYF. The DNA for the CDR3 is TGCAGCGTTAAGATTTTGGCCGGGTCCCACGAGCAGTACTTC.

This clone was detected only a few times. The chain employs TRBV7-2 and TRBJ1-5; TRBD1 agrees at 8 bases. V was clipped by 5 bases and J by 5 bases; unmatched bases: 8. This CDR3 comprises 15 residues. Per the germline V gene, CDR1 is SGHTA and CDR2 is FQGNSA. The CDR3 DNA sequence: TGTGCCAGCAGCCTCGGACAGGGAGGCGATCAGCCCCAGCATTTT. Protein: CASSLGQGGDQPQHF.

The genes are TRBV2 and TRBJ2-1; D gene ambiguous. The CDR3 sequence is 13 residues long. Trimming took off 0 bases at V and 8 bases at J, with 8 bases between the two ends. Germline values: CDR1 SNHLY, CDR2 FYNNEI. CDR3 bases: TGTGCCAGCAGTGAAGCGGTAGCCGATGAGCAGTTCTTC. As protein: CASSEAVADEQFF. Using reference TRBV2 and TRBJ2-1 for the parts outside the CDR3, the full variable domain is EPEVTQTPSHQVTQMGQEVILRCVPISNHLYFYWYRQILGQKVEFLVSFYNNEISEKSEIFDDQFSVERPDGSNFTLKIRSTKLEDSAMYFCASSEAVADEQFFGPGTRLTVL.

This clone has a single count. The CDR3 sequence is CASSIVWTGGSGSGYTF. The CDR3 DNA sequence: TGTGCCAGTAGTATAGTATGGACAGGGGGAAGTGGAAGTGGCTACACCTTC. The chain couples TRBV19 to TRBJ1-2, with TRBD1 identical over 10 bases. Trimming at V came to 1 base and at J to 7 bases, leaving 12 bases not matched to a gene. The length of the CDR3 is 17 residues. The germline V gene encodes CDR1 LNHDA and CDR2 SQIVND (reference sequence).

The chain combines TRBV21-1 with TRBJ2-7; TRBD1, the table's D call, lacks a check against the DNA. TRBV21-1 constitutes a pseudogene. This CDR3 is built from 15 residues. The CDR3, as DNA: TGTGCCAGCAGCCCCCGAGCAGGTAGCTCCTACGAGCAGTACTTC. Translating gives CASSPRAGSSYEQYF.

V is TRBV15 and J is TRBJ1-4; 11 nucleotides match TRBD1. CDR3 size: 15 residues. Germline trimming cut 2 bases from V and 8 bases from J; bases unmatched to any gene: 4. Germline values: CDR1 LNHNV, CDR2 YYDKDF (reference sequence). The CDR3 sequence: CATSRPGQGDEKLFF. CDR3 nucleotides: TGTGCCACCAGCAGACCGGGACAGGGGGACGAAAAACTGTTTTTT.

The chain employs TRBV27 and TRBJ2-7; 7 bases fit TRBD1. This CDR3 comprises 12 residues. Trimming took 3 bases from V and 7 from J; bases not matched to a gene: 3. Germline-derived CDR1 and CDR2 are MNHEY and SMNVEV (reference sequence). The CDR3 loop reads CASSLTGREQYF. Here the CDR3 DNA reads TGTGCCAGCAGTTTGACAGGGCGAGAGCAGTACTTC.

This clone was counted between two and nine times. The chain links TRBV7-9 to TRBJ2-7; the match to TRBD2 covers 7 bases. J gave up 3 bases and V 5 bases, and 4 bases lay outside the gene matches. The CDR3 totals 13 residues. Germline V gene data show CDR1 as SEHNR and CDR2 as FQNEAQ (reference sequence). The CDR3 loop reads CASSPRGFYEQYF. The CDR3 nucleotides read TGTGCCAGCAGCCCGCGGGGGTTCTACGAGCAGTACTTC.

The DNA for the CDR3 is TGCGCCAGCAGCTTAGAAGGGACAACTAACACTGAAGCTTTCTTT. Its translation is CASSLEGTTNTEAFF. V gene TRBV4-3 combines with J gene TRBJ1-1, with D perhaps TRBD1 (6 bases). The CDR3 totals 15 residues. Germline V CDR1 and CDR2: LGHNA, YSLEER. The V gene lost 5 bases and the J gene lost 2 bases, with 15 bases spanning the gap.

Worth noting for this clone: Other DNA variants within this sample encode the same CDR3. This sequence joins TRBV7-8 and TRBJ1-2; D is undetermined. The CDR3 runs 13 residues. V lost 2 bases, J lost 3 bases, and 7 bases lay in between. Germline assignment: CDR1 SGHVS and CDR2 FQNEAQ. The CDR3, as DNA: TGTGCCAGCAGCTTAAGGCAGGACTATGGCTACACCTTC. It yields the protein CASSLRQDYGYTF.

This clone showed up just a few times. The genes are TRBV6-5 and TRBJ2-7; a possible D gene is TRBD1 (6 bases). Germline V gene data show CDR1 as MNHEY and CDR2 as SVGAGI. The ends were cut back, 6 bases at V and 6 bases at J, with 12 bases in the middle. This CDR3 spans 12 amino acids. Here the CDR3 DNA reads TGTGCCAGCAGACTACAGGGAGCCGAGCAGTACTTC. This codes for CASRLQGAEQYF.

The rearrangement joins TRBV27 to TRBJ1-4; no reliable D call. V lost 6 bases, J lost 7 bases, and 18 bases lay in between. The CDR3 consists of 15 residues. Looked up from germline, CDR1 is MNHEY and CDR2 is SMNVEV (reference sequence). For the CDR3, the DNA is TGTGCCAGCAGGACCTCAGGCTCCCGTGGTGAAAAACTGTTTTTT. It specifies CASRTSGSRGEKLFF.

The V and J genes are TRBV5-6 and TRBJ2-5; 7 bases align to TRBD1. This CDR3 has 16 amino acids. Germline V gives CDR1 SGHDT, CDR2 YYEEEE. Trimming removed 1 base from V and 5 bases from J; junction bases left unmatched: 11. The CDR3 sequence: CASSLFPTGQRETQYF. The CDR3 nucleotides are TGTGCCAGCAGCTTGTTCCCAACGGGACAGCGGGAGACCCAGTACTTC.

V gene TRBV5-1 combines with J gene TRBJ2-2; 8 bases match TRBD1. The V segment lost 2 bases and the J segment 5 bases; nucleotides outside the gene matches: 8. The CDR3 loop spans 16 amino acids. In germline, CDR1 is SGHRS, CDR2 YFSETQ. The CDR3 reads CASSFSGTGGTGELFF. CDR3 in DNA: TGCGCCAGCAGCTTTTCCGGGACAGGAGGGACCGGGGAGCTGTTTTTT. Full variable domain (remainder filled in from reference TRBV5-1 and TRBJ2-2): KAGVTQTPRYLIKTRGQQVTLSCSPISGHRSVSWYQQTPGQGLQFLFEYFSETQRNKGNFPGRFSGRQFSNSRSEMNVSTLELGDSALYLCASSFSGTGGTGELFFGEGSRLTVL.

The V and J genes are TRBV28 and TRBJ2-2; D not resolved. V was pared by 2 bases and J by 2 bases, with 9 bases between. Germline V gene data show CDR1 as MDHEN and CDR2 as SYDVKM. The CDR3 length is 15 residues. The CDR3 sequence: CASSLSPDNTGELFF. Here the CDR3 DNA reads TGTGCCAGCAGTTTAAGCCCCGATAACACCGGGGAGCTGTTTTTT.

The rearrangement joins TRBV7-9 to TRBJ2-1, with 9 bases identical to TRBD2. In germline, CDR1 is SEHNR, CDR2 FQNEAQ (reference sequence). The length of the CDR3 is 14 residues. V was clipped by 5 bases and J by 11 bases; unmatched bases: 10. CDR3 sequence: CASSPIVAGAQQFF. The CDR3 DNA sequence: TGTGCCAGCAGCCCCATTGTAGCGGGAGCACAGCAGTTCTTC. The full variable domain, with the rest looked up from reference TRBV7-9 and TRBJ2-1, is DTGVSQNPRHKITKRGQNVTFRCDPISEHNRLYWYRQTLGQGPEFLTYFQNEAQLEKSRLLSDRFSAERPKGSFSTLEIQRTEQGDSAMYLCASSPIVAGAQQFFGPGTRLTVL.

This chain joins TRBV11-3 and TRBJ1-4; 8 positions match TRBD1. Germline lookup yields CDR1 SGHNT and CDR2 YENEEA. The J segment lost 8 bases and the V segment lost 3 bases, leaving 5 bases of the junction unmatched. This CDR3 has 14 residues. The DNA for the CDR3 is TGTGCCAGCAGCTTTATAGGGACAGGAGAAAAACTGTTTTTT. Translated, it gives CASSFIGTGEKLFF.

The rearrangement joins TRBV7-8 to TRBJ1-5, with D possibly TRBD1 on 5 matching bases. Trimming pared 5 bases from V and 1 base from J, leaving 27 bases between. The germline CDR1 and CDR2 sequences are SGHVS and FQNEAQ. CDR3 length: 20 residues. The CDR3 protein is CASSGGAGMGWVESNQPQHF. The CDR3 bases are TGTGCCAGCAGCGGTGGGGCAGGGATGGGGTGGGTGGAGAGCAATCAGCCCCAGCATTTT.

This chain links TRBV4-2 with TRBJ2-1, with TRBD2 matching over 13 bases. The CDR3 consists of 16 residues. After removal of 6 bases from V and 10 bases from J, the junction contained 12 bases not matched to a gene. Germline CDR1 reads LGHNA; CDR2 reads YNFKEQ. The CDR3 region is CASSREPGLAGQEQFF. CDR3 nucleotide sequence: TGTGCCAGCAGTCGGGAACCGGGACTAGCGGGGCAAGAGCAGTTCTTC.

This chain links TRBV7-9 with TRBJ2-7; 8 bases agree with TRBD1. The CDR3 runs to 14 residues. The V gene end was trimmed by 4 bases and the J gene end by 3 bases; junction bases not matched to a gene: 5. Germline CDR1 SEHNR, CDR2 FQNEAQ (reference sequence). The DNA of the CDR3 is TGTGCCAGCAGCTCAGACAGGGGTGGCTACGAGCAGTACTTC. Translated: CASSSDRGGYEQYF.

The chain joins TRBV29-1 to TRBJ1-2, with TRBD1 identical over 8 bases. The V and J ends lost 3 bases and 5 bases, in that order; junction bases with no gene match: 5. From germline, CDR1 is SQVTM and CDR2 ANQGSEA. CDR3 length equals 13 residues. The CDR3 protein is CSVDGQGDYGYTF. The CDR3 region has the DNA TGCAGCGTTGACGGACAGGGTGATTATGGCTACACCTTC.

This clone was observed a few times. The rearrangement joins TRBV7-2 to TRBJ2-7; D uncertain. CDR1 is SGHTA and CDR2 is FQGNSA in the germline V gene. The CDR3 extends over 12 amino acids. The ends were cut back, 5 bases at V and 4 bases at J, with 9 bases in the middle. CDR3 in amino acids: CASSTDTYEQYF. The CDR3 nucleotides are TGTGCCAGCAGCACCGACACGTACGAGCAGTACTTC.

Only a few counts were recorded for this clone. V usage is TRBV7-9 and J usage is TRBJ2-7; TRBD1 might be the D (5 bases). Germline lookup yields CDR1 SEHNR and CDR2 FQNEAQ (reference sequence). This CDR3 has 13 amino acids. V lost 4 bases and J lost 0, with 7 bases in between. This CDR3 reads CASSSQVSYEQYF. CDR3 nucleotides: TGTGCCAGCAGCTCACAGGTCTCCTACGAGCAGTACTTC.

The chain employs TRBV27 and TRBJ2-5, with D perhaps matching TRBD1 (5 bases). Germline CDR1 and CDR2: MNHEY and SMNVEV (reference sequence). The CDR3 is made up of 14 amino acids. V was pared by 6 bases and J by 1 base, with 12 bases between. CDR3 DNA: TGTGCCAGCAGAAGGGGTCAGTCCCAAGAGACCCAGTACTTC. Translating gives CASRRGQSQETQYF.

This clone has only a few counts. This chain links TRBV6-5 with TRBJ1-5, with D tentatively TRBD1 (5 bases). Trimming cost V 2 bases and J 5 bases, with 13 bases left between them. Per the germline V gene, CDR1 is MNHEY and CDR2 is SVGAGI. This CDR3 has 15 amino acids. CDR3 protein: CASSYQGGAHQPQHF. CDR3 in DNA: TGTGCCAGCAGTTACCAAGGAGGGGCCCATCAGCCCCAGCATTTT.

The chain couples TRBV4-1 to TRBJ1-4, with 8 bases that match TRBD1. The CDR3 covers 18 residues. Germline V lookup: CDR1 MGHRA, CDR2 YSYEKL. V dropped 5 bases and J dropped 0; count of bases not matched to a gene: 11. CDR3 region: CASSSSGGGKATNEKLFF. CDR3 bases: TGCGCCAGCAGCTCCTCAGGGGGCGGTAAGGCAACTAATGAAAAACTGTTTTTT.

The chain has TRBV5-1 and TRBJ1-1; no clear D. V gave up 2 bases and J gave up 1 base, with 6 bases separating them. Germline assignment: CDR1 SGHRS and CDR2 YFSETQ. The CDR3 loop spans 13 amino acids. Here the CDR3 DNA reads TGCGCCAGCAGCTTCGACAAGAACACTGAAGCTTTCTTT. This sequence encodes CASSFDKNTEAFF.

Only a few counts were recorded for this clone. The gene calls are TRBV6-1 and TRBJ2-7, with 7 positions matching TRBD2. This CDR3 is built from 14 residues. CDR1 and CDR2 from the germline V gene are MNHNS and SASEGT. The V segment lost 1 base and the J segment 7 bases; nucleotides outside the gene matches: 7. CDR3 amino acids: CASSEVGGTGEQYF. CDR3 bases: TGTGCCAGCAGTGAAGTGGGGGGGACGGGGGAGCAGTACTTC.